This TCR beta chain comes out of a study of shared clonotypes between healthy human individuals. Points from the study as a whole: Only a few donors were included, so the genetic and exposure-history diversity represented was limited. It was expected that sequencing depth would affect clonotype sharing among donors.

CDR3 size: 13 residues. The germline CDR1 and CDR2 sequences are MNHNY and SVGAGI (reference sequence). Between the trimmed V and J ends, which lost 4 bases and 3 bases, there was a span of 10 bases. Naive CD8 populations comprised CD45RO-negative cells positively selected for CCR7, excluding terminally differentiated effector memory CD45RA+ cells. At deep level, the assay was performed. Original processing notes: For the immunoSEQ data, sequences were junction-only without quality scores, so filtering differed. The method was immunoSEQ multiplex PCR; TCRdb's version includes in-frame clones alone and lacks a portion of them. Clone size and the V and J calls come from that table; the DNA yielded D and trimming. The sample carries 2 million to 2.5 million clones, 85% to 95% recorded once. With respect to this clone: The target antigen is unknown.

The chain employs TRBV6-6 and TRBJ2-7; D possibly corresponds to TRBD1 (6 bases). The source is a young man in good health. Some clones in this sample may be carry-over from other donors' samples. The source material was naive CD8+ T cells from PBMCs. CDR3 coding DNA: TGTGCCAGCAGTTTCGGGACACTCTACGAGCAGTACTTC. This gives the protein CASSFGTLYEQYF.